The 22 T cell receptor beta chains below were found in one sample sequenced in a study of shared clonotypes between healthy human individuals. Clones were read by immunoSEQ multiplex PCR, and TCRdb kept only the in-frame ones, dropping some. This table holds around 2.1 million clones, 95% found once. The specimen sequenced was naive CD4+ T cells sorted from blood. Subset described: CD45RA+ positively selected. The receptors come from a man between 18 and 35 years old in good health.

This clone was picked up one time. The chain employs TRBV28 and TRBJ2-3; D not certain. The CDR3 covers 12 residues. Germline V gene lookup returns CDR1 MDHEN and CDR2 SYDVKM. V lost 6 bases, J lost 8 bases, and 12 bases lay in between. CDR3 sequence: CASREQKATQYF. For the CDR3, the DNA is TGTGCCAGCAGGGAACAGAAGGCTACGCAGTATTTT.

J is TRBJ1-1 and V is TRBV28, with D possibly matching TRBD1 (5 bases). Trimming shortened V by 2 bases and J by 9 bases, and 10 bases separated the two germline ends. The germline gives CDR1 MDHEN, CDR2 SYDVKM. CDR3 length: 12 amino acids. The CDR3 sequence is CASSLGGGQAFF. CDR3 bases: TGTGCCAGCAGTTTAGGCGGGGGACAAGCTTTCTTT.

For this clone: Different DNA sequences within this sample yield the same CDR3. The rearrangement joins TRBV7-2 to TRBJ2-1; 7 bases agree with TRBD2. Germline V lookup: CDR1 SGHTA, CDR2 FQGNSA. Trimming took 1 base from V and 3 from J; bases not matched to a gene: 0. The CDR3 length is 14 residues. The CDR3 nucleotides are TGTGCCAGCAGCTTAGGCGGGAGCTACAATGAGCAGTTCTTC. This codes for CASSLGGSYNEQFF.

J is TRBJ1-4 and V is TRBV2, with a tentative D call TRBD1 (6 bases). The V end was cut by 6 bases, the J end by 2 bases, with 10 bases between. From germline, CDR1 is SNHLY and CDR2 FYNNEI. The CDR3 runs 14 residues. Here the CDR3 DNA reads TGTGCCAGCAGACTCCAGGGGACTAATGAAAAACTGTTTTTT. Translated, it gives CASRLQGTNEKLFF.

V and J are TRBV5-1 and TRBJ2-3; 7 bases fit TRBD2. Per germline, CDR1 SGHRS and CDR2 YFSETQ. V lost 1 base and J lost 6; bases outside the gene matches: 8. This CDR3 region has 15 residues. The CDR3 DNA reads TGCGCCAGCAGCTTGCTTTTACTCGGGGGGGATACGCAGTATTTT. This translates into CASSLLLLGGDTQYF. The full variable domain, with the rest looked up from reference TRBV5-1 and TRBJ2-3, is KAGVTQTPRYLIKTRGQQVTLSCSPISGHRSVSWYQQTPGQGLQFLFEYFSETQRNKGNFPGRFSGRQFSNSRSEMNVSTLELGDSALYLCASSLLLLGGDTQYFGPGTRLTVL.

This clone was seen once. The gene calls are TRBV5-1 and TRBJ2-7; D perhaps matches TRBD2 (7 bases). CDR1 and CDR2 (germline): SGHRS, YFSETQ. This CDR3 spans 16 amino acids. V lost 0 bases, J lost 3 bases, and 16 bases lay in between. CDR3 residues: CASSLAGGRMVYEQYF. CDR3 nucleotide sequence: TGCGCCAGCAGCTTGGCCGGGGGGCGGATGGTCTACGAGCAGTACTTC.

To note about this clone: The germline gene is not matched at one end of the junction; a read error may be the cause. The chain couples TRBV27 to TRBJ1-5; D remains unclear. This CDR3 contains 14 residues. Germline-derived CDR1 and CDR2 are MNHEY and SMNVEV (reference sequence). This CDR3 is CASSFLGSIQPQHF. In nucleotides, the CDR3 is TGTGCCAGCAGTTTCCTGGGGAGCATTCAGCCCCAGCATTTT.

The chain is built from TRBV19 and TRBJ2-7, with D maybe TRBD1 (5 bases). The germline V gene encodes CDR1 LNHDA and CDR2 SQIVND (reference sequence). This CDR3 is 12 amino acids long. Between the trimmed V and J ends, which lost 1 base and 5 bases, there was a span of 6 bases. The CDR3 region is CASSIVGDEQYF. The CDR3, as DNA: TGTGCCAGTAGTATAGTAGGGGACGAGCAGTACTTC.

The rearrangement joins TRBV5-1 to TRBJ1-2; a weak D match, TRBD1 (5 bases). Germline V gene sequence: CDR1 SGHRS, CDR2 YFSETQ. V lost 1 base and J lost 3, with 10 bases in between. The length of the CDR3 is 14 residues. The CDR3 sequence is CASSLRGGDYGYTF. The CDR3 coding sequence is TGCGCCAGCAGCTTGCGAGGAGGGGACTATGGCTACACCTTC.

This sequence joins TRBV2 and TRBJ1-2; TRBD1 might be the D (6 bases). CDR1 is SNHLY, CDR2 FYNNEI, per germline. V shed 4 bases and J shed 4 bases, with 13 bases lying between them. The CDR3 length is 14 residues. This CDR3 is CASSGNRDSYGYTF. DNA of the CDR3: TGTGCCAGCAGTGGAAACAGGGACTCCTATGGCTACACCTTC.

This clone was counted once. V usage is TRBV9 and J usage is TRBJ2-1; D not certain. CDR3 size: 14 residues. Germline assignment: CDR1 SGDLS and CDR2 YYNGEE. Trimming left V 0 bases short and J 4 bases short, with 8 bases between. The CDR3 coding sequence is TGTGCCAGCAGCGTAGCTGTGAGGTACAATGAGCAGTTCTTC. Encoded protein: CASSVAVRYNEQFF.

This clone occurred once. V usage is TRBV25-1 and J usage is TRBJ2-5, with D perhaps matching TRBD1 or TRBD2 (5 bases each). V was clipped by 2 bases and J by 9 bases, with 10 bases between them. Germline CDR1 and CDR2: MGHDK and SYGVNS. The CDR3 totals 12 residues. The CDR3, as DNA: TGTGCCAGCAGTGAACCCCTGGGGGCCCAGTACTTC. This gives the protein CASSEPLGAQYF.

This chain uses TRBV30 with TRBJ2-3, with D maybe TRBD2 (5 bases). The CDR3 runs 14 residues. Per germline, CDR1 GTSNPN and CDR2 SVGIG (reference sequence). V lost 7 bases and J 1 base, leaving 15 bases between the germline ends. Written as DNA, the CDR3 is TGTGCCTCCCGAGATGCGGGTCGCACAGATACGCAGTATTTT. Translation: CASRDAGRTDTQYF.

The DNA of the CDR3 is TGTGCCAGCATGACAGGGGTTCAGCCCCAGCATTTT. It is translated as CASMTGVQPQHF. The chain is built from TRBV28 and TRBJ1-5, with 8 bases lining up with TRBD1. V lost 7 bases, J lost 6 bases, and 2 bases stayed unmatched. Germline V lookup: CDR1 MDHEN, CDR2 SYDVKM. This CDR3 has 12 residues. Full variable domain (missing parts from reference TRBV28 and TRBJ1-5): DVKVTQSSRYLVKRTGEKVFLECVQDMDHENMFWYRQDPGLGLRLIYFSYDVKMKEKGDIPEGYSVSREKKERFSLILESASTNQTSMYLCASMTGVQPQHFGDGTRLSIL.

This clone has only one observation. The chain is built from TRBV7-9 and TRBJ2-3; 9 positions match TRBD1. Germline CDR1 is SEHNR and CDR2 is FQNEAQ (reference sequence). J lost 2 bases, V lost 5 bases, and 2 bases had no gene match. The CDR3 sequence is 14 residues long. The CDR3 bases are TGTGCCAGCAGCAGGACAGGGGTCACAGATACGCAGTATTTT. It yields the protein CASSRTGVTDTQYF.

This clone was seen a few times. The same CDR3 arises from other DNA sequences in this sample as well. The chain uses TRBV15 and TRBJ2-5; TRBD2 aligns across 8 bases. In germline, CDR1 is LNHNV, CDR2 YYDKDF (reference sequence). V lost 3 bases and J lost 1; bases outside the gene matches: 1. CDR3 length equals 14 residues. DNA for the CDR3: TGTGCCACCAGCAGGGCGGGGGGCCAAGAGACCCAGTACTTC. Its translation: CATSRAGGQETQYF. Together with reference TRBV15 and TRBJ2-5, the CDR3 gives the full variable domain: DAMVIQNPRYQVTQFGKPVTLSCSQTLNHNVMYWYQQKSSQAPKLLFHYYDKDFNNEADTPDNFQSRRPNTSFCFLDIRSPGLGDTAMYLCATSRAGGQETQYFGPGTRLLVL.

The chain uses TRBV18 and TRBJ1-1; D is ambiguous. The ends were cut back, 3 bases at V and 5 bases at J, with 10 bases in the middle. CDR3 length: 13 amino acids. The germline V gene encodes CDR1 KGHSH and CDR2 LQKENI. The DNA of the CDR3 is TGTGCCAGCTCACCCTCAGAGTATACTGAAGCTTTCTTT. Translated, it gives CASSPSEYTEAFF. The variable domain in full, completed from reference TRBV18 and TRBJ1-1, reads NAGVMQNPRHLVRRRGQEARLRCSPMKGHSHVYWYRQLPEEGLKFMVYLQKENIIDESGMPKERFSAEFPKEGPSILRIQQVVRGDSAAYFCASSPSEYTEAFFGQGTRLTVV.

The gene calls are TRBV7-3 and TRBJ1-3; a possible D gene is TRBD1 (5 bases). Trimming removed 5 bases from V and 0 bases from J, with 8 bases in between. This CDR3 is 14 amino acids long. Germline CDR1 SGHTA, CDR2 FQGTGA. The CDR3 DNA sequence: TGTGCCAGCAGCCCCGGGGCCTCTGGAAACACCATATATTTT. Translated, it gives CASSPGASGNTIYF.

The chain employs TRBV5-1 and TRBJ1-4; D gene ambiguous. The CDR3 extends over 16 amino acids. Germline V CDR1 and CDR2: SGHRS, YFSETQ. The V and J ends lost 1 base and 0 bases respectively, with 10 bases between them. The CDR3, as DNA: TGCGCCAGCAGCTTGAGAGGCTGGTCAACTAATGAAAAACTGTTTTTT. It yields the protein CASSLRGWSTNEKLFF.

The chain combines TRBV11-2 with TRBJ2-7; the D gene is possibly TRBD1 (6 bases). CDR1 SGHAT and CDR2 FQNNGV come from the germline V gene. The germline V and J ends were trimmed by 0 bases and 2 bases, with 11 bases remaining between them. CDR3 length: 15 amino acids. The CDR3 is CASSLDRGAAYEQYF. In DNA, the CDR3 is TGTGCCAGCAGCTTAGACAGGGGAGCGGCCTACGAGCAGTACTTC.

This chain uses TRBV27 with TRBJ2-3, with D perhaps TRBD2 (6 bases). The CDR3 is 16 residues long. The germline gives CDR1 MNHEY, CDR2 SMNVEV (reference sequence). V gave up 3 bases and J gave up 2 bases, with 15 bases separating them. The CDR3 DNA sequence: TGTGCCAGCAGTTTTTTACTAGCAGCCCACACAGATACGCAGTATTTT. Residues: CASSFLLAAHTDTQYF.

The chain links TRBV5-4 to TRBJ1-4; D gene uncertain. The CDR3 loop spans 15 amino acids. Between the trimmed V and J ends, which lost 4 bases and 0 bases, there was a span of 10 bases. Germline V CDR1 and CDR2: SGHNT, YYREEE (reference sequence). CDR3 nucleotide sequence: TGTGCCAGCAGCCAAGAAGGTGCAACTAATGAAAAACTGTTTTTT. This codes for CASSQEGATNEKLFF.